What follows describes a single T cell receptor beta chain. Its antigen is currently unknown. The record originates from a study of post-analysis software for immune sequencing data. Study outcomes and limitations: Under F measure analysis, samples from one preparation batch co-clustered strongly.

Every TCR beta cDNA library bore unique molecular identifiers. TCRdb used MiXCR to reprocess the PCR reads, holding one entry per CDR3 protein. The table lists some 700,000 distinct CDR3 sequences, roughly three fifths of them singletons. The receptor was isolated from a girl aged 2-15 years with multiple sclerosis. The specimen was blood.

In DNA, the CDR3 is TGCAGTGCTAGAGTTCTCCGGGACAGGGGATACAATGAGCAGTTCTTC. It translates to CSARVLRDRGYNEQFF. This chain uses TRBV20-1 with TRBJ2-1; 10 bases align to TRBD1. Trimming took 1 base from V and 4 from J; bases not matched to a gene: 7. The CDR3 sequence is 16 residues long. Germline V gene sequence: CDR1 DFQATT, CDR2 SNEGSKA (reference sequence).